This record concerns one T cell receptor (beta chain) sequence. This sample stems from a study of blood T cell repertoires in COVID-19. Study information: The United States, Italy and Spain provided the acute and convalescent COVID-19 samples.

In the authors' methods: Amplifying reference gene primers gave estimates of nucleated cell counts. The assay was immunoSEQ multiplex PCR, and TCRdb's table has in-frame clones only and misses some. V, J and clone size reflect that table, while D and trimming were determined from the DNA. The sample lists fewer than 250,000 clones, around 90% occurring once. Germline V gene data show CDR1 as SGHRS and CDR2 as YFSETQ. The CDR3 loop spans 12 amino acids. Between the trimmed V and J ends, which lost 2 bases and 11 bases, there was a span of 13 bases. Source material: peripheral blood. This chain links TRBV5-1 with TRBJ1-1, with a weak D call TRBD1 (6 bases). This clonotype was obtained from a man aged 65-85 years with acute or convalescent COVID-19. Here the CDR3 reads CASSFEQGWAFF. In nucleotides, the CDR3 is TGCGCCAGCAGCTTCGAACAGGGTTGGGCTTTCTTT.